The present T cell receptor (beta chain) was sequenced within a study of blood T cell repertoires in COVID-19. Study-level information: In each case, the material was cDNA or gDNA derived from T cells, B-cell-depleted T cells, or PBMCs.

The CDR3 has 13 residues. Germline-derived CDR1 and CDR2 are SQVTM and ANQGSEA. Trimming left V 4 bases short and J 3 bases short, with 13 bases between. This clone turned up a few times. In the original processing: Amplification with reference gene primers provided the estimates of nucleated cell counts. TCRdb keeps only in-frame clones here, not all; method: immunoSEQ multiplex PCR. The DNA gave D and trimming, while V, J and clone size come from that table. The sample shows some 260,000 clones, more than 70% of them seen only once. The source of this sequence is a woman under 30 with acute or convalescent COVID-19. This chain links TRBV29-1 with TRBJ2-7; D gene uncertain. Sequencing was done on a sample of peripheral blood. In nucleotides, the CDR3 is TGCAGCGTTGGGGCCCTATACTGCTACGAGCAGTACTTC. Translation: CSVGALYCYEQYF.